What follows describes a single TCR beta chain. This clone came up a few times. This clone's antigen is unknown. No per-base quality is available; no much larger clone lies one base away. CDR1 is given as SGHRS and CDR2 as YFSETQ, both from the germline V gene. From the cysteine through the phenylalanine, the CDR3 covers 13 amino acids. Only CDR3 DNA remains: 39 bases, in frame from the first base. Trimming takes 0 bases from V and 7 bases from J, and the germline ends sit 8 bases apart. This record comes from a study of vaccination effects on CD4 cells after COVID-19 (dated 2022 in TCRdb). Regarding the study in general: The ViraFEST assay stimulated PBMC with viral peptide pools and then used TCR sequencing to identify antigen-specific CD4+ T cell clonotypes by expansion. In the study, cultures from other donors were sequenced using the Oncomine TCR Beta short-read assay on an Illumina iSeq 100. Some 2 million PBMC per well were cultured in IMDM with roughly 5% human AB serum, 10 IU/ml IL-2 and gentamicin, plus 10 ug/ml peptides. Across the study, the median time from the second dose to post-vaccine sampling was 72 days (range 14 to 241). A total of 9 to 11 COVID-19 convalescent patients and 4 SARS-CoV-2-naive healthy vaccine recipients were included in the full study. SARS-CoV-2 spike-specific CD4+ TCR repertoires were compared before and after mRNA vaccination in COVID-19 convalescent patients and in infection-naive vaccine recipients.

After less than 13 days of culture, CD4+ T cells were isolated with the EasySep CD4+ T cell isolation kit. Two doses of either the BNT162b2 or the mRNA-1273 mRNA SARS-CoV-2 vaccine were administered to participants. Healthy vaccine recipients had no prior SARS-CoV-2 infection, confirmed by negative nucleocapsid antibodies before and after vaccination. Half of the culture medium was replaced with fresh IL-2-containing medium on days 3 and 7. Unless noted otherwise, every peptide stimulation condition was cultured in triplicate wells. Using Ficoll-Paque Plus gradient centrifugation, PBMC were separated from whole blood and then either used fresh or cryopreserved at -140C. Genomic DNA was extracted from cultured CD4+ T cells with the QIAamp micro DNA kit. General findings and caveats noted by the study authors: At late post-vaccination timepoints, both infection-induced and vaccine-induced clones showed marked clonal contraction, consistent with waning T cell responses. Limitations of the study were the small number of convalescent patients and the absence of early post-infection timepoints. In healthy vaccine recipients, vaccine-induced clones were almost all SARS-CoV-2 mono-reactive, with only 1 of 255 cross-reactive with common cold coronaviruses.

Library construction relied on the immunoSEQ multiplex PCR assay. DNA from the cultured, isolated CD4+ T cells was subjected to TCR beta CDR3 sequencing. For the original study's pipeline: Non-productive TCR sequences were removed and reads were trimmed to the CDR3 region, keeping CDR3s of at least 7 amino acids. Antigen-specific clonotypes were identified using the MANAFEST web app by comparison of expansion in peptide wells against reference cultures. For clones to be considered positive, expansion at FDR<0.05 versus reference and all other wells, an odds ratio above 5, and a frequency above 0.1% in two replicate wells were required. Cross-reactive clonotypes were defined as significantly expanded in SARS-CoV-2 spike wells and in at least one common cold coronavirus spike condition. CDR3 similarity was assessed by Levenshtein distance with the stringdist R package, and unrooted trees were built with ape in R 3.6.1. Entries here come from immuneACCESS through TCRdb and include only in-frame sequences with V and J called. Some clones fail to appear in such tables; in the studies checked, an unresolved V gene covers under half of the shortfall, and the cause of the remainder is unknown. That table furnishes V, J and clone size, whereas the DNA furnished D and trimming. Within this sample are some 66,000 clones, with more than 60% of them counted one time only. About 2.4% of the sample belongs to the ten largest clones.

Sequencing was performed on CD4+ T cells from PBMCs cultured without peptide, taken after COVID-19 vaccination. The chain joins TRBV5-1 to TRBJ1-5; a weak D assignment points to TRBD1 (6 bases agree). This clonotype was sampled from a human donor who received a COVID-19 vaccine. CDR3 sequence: CASSLEGGQPQHF. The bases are TGCGCCAGCAGCTTGGAGGGGGGCCAGCCCCAGCATTTT.